This TCR beta chain came from a study of response to subunit inactivated influenza vaccine. Germline V gene lookup returns CDR1 DFQATT and CDR2 SNEGSKA (reference sequence). Trimming removed 3 bases at V and 2 bases at J, with 11 bases between. This CDR3 comprises 14 residues. This clonotype was seen repeatedly, ten times or more. TCRdb ran MiXCR on the RT-PCR reads and lists one entry per CDR3 protein. The sample gives 500,000 to 600,000 distinct CDR3 sequences, 10% to 15% of which show up once; roughly 10% is in the top ten. The sequencing used PBMCs from blood, collected on the day of vaccination. The chain recombines TRBV20-1 with TRBJ1-5, with D possibly being TRBD1 (6 bases). This sequence originates from a man between 45 and 60 years old who received an inactivated influenza vaccine. DNA of the CDR3: TGCAGTGCTAGCAGGGGATCGGGCAATCAGCCCCAGCATTTT. Residues: CSASRGSGNQPQHF.